This T cell receptor (beta chain) was obtained from a study of blood T cell repertoires in COVID-19. Study in general: Donors in the United States, Italy and Spain gave samples during acute or convalescent COVID-19.

Repertoires were generated with immunoSEQ multiplex PCR, while TCRdb's copy carries only in-frame clones and drops some. The sample holds approximately 230,000 clones, approximately 84% seen once. With 6 bases clipped from V and 4 bases from J, the junction kept 1 base outside the gene matches. CDR3 length: 11 amino acids. Germline V lookup: CDR1 DFQATT, CDR2 SNEGSKA (reference sequence). V is TRBV20-1 and J is TRBJ2-3; TRBD2 matches at 7 bases. The source of this sequence is a man between 35 and 55 years old who had recovered from COVID-19. Input material: PBMCs or T cells enriched from blood (not recorded which). The CDR3 loop is CSAGLADTQYF. CDR3 nucleotides: TGCAGTGCCGGACTAGCAGATACGCAGTATTTT.